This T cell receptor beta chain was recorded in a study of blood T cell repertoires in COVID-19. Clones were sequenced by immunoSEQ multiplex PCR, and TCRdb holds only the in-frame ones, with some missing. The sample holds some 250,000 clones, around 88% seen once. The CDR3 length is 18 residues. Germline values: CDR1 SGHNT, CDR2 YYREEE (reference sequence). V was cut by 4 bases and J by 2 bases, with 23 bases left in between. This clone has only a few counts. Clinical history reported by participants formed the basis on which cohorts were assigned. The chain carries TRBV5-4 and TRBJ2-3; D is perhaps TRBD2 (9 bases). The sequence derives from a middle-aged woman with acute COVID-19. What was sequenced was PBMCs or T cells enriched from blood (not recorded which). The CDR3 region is CASSPGQALAGHTDTQYF. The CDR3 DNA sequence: TGTGCCAGCAGCCCGGGACAGGCCCTAGCGGGGCACACAGATACGCAGTATTTT.